These 22 T cell receptor beta chains were all obtained from the same sample, sequenced in a study of control samples from healthy donors and cancer patients. The table came from immunoSEQ multiplex PCR; TCRdb's copy has only in-frame clones and leaves some out. The table has about 84,000 clones, 84% seen once. Sequencing used PBMCs. These receptors were collected from a man aged 55 to 70 with head and neck cancer.

This chain links TRBV12-3 or TRBV12-4 with TRBJ2-3; D gene ambiguous. The CDR3 sequence is 11 residues long. Deletions cut 8 bases from V and 3 bases from J, with 6 bases between. DNA of the CDR3: TGTGCCAGCGCACGGACAGATACGCAGTATTTT. This gives the protein CASARTDTQYF.

The J gene is TRBJ1-2, the V gene TRBV7-9, with 8 bases lining up with TRBD1. This CDR3 is 14 amino acids long. Germline CDR1 reads SEHNR; CDR2 reads FQNEAQ (reference sequence). The trim removed 5 bases at V and 5 bases at J, leaving 7 bases unmatched. CDR3 bases: TGTGCCAGCAGCCTCTCGAACAGGGGGTATGGCTACACCTTC. Protein: CASSLSNRGYGYTF.

CDR3 nucleotide sequence: TGTGCCAGCAATATGCAGGGATGGGATTCGGCCCTCCACTTT. It yields the protein CASNMQGWDSALHF. The V and J genes are TRBV2 and TRBJ1-6; D may be TRBD1 (5 bases). V lost 7 bases to trimming and J lost 14 bases, with 21 bases between them. Germline V lookup: CDR1 SNHLY, CDR2 FYNNEI. The CDR3 is 14 residues long.

The rearrangement links TRBV7-8 to TRBJ2-2, with D tentatively TRBD1 (5 bases). The germline CDR1 and CDR2 sequences are SGHVS and FQNEAQ. CDR3 length equals 16 residues. The V end was cut by 8 bases, the J end by 0 bases, with 16 bases between. In DNA, the CDR3 is TGTGCCAGCTCCGGCAGGGCGGTCCCGAACACCGGGGAGCTGTTTTTT. It translates to CASSGRAVPNTGELFF.

The chain joins TRBV27 to TRBJ2-7, with D possibly TRBD1 on 6 matching bases. The CDR3 spans 14 residues. Germline CDR1 reads MNHEY; CDR2 reads SMNVEV (reference sequence). V lost 5 bases to trimming and J lost 1 base, with 12 bases between them. The CDR3 coding sequence is TGTGCCAGCAGTCCCCGAGGGGGATCCTACGAGCAGTACTTC. It specifies CASSPRGGSYEQYF.

The chain joins TRBV7-8 to TRBJ1-5; 12 nucleotides align to TRBD1. Germline lookup yields CDR1 SGHVS and CDR2 FQNEAQ. The V gene end was trimmed by 5 bases and the J gene end by 5 bases; junction bases not matched to a gene: 7. There are 16 residues in the CDR3. This CDR3 reads CASSLGTGGVDQPQHF. The CDR3 DNA reads as TGTGCCAGCAGCCTGGGGACAGGGGGCGTTGATCAGCCCCAGCATTTT.

V gene TRBV19 combines with J gene TRBJ2-1, with TRBD1 identical over 11 bases. The CDR3 runs 17 residues. Germline trimming cut 4 bases from V and 4 bases from J; bases unmatched to any gene: 9. Germline V lookup: CDR1 LNHDA, CDR2 SQIVND (reference sequence). CDR3 DNA sequence: TGTGCCAGTAGTACGGGACAGGGGGTTCCTTCGTACAATGAGCAGTTCTTC. Translated: CASSTGQGVPSYNEQFF.

This chain joins TRBV28 and TRBJ1-1; D is ambiguous. The V and J ends lost 3 bases and 0 bases respectively, with 8 bases between them. Germline V CDR1 and CDR2: MDHEN, SYDVKM. The CDR3 has 14 amino acids. CDR3 coding DNA: TGTGCCAGCAGTTTTCAAACCTTGAACACTGAAGCTTTCTTT. As protein: CASSFQTLNTEAFF.

The chain links TRBV10-3 to TRBJ1-2, with 11 bases identical to TRBD1. CDR1 and CDR2 from the germline V gene are ENHRY and SYGVKD. V lost 10 bases and J lost 4; bases outside the gene matches: 5. This CDR3 has 13 amino acids. CDR3 protein: CATKGQGGYGYTF. CDR3 in DNA: TGTGCCACCAAGGGACAGGGGGGCTATGGCTACACCTTC.

V is TRBV3-1 (or the pseudogene TRBV3-2) and J is TRBJ2-3; D is perhaps TRBD2 (6 bases). Germline CDR1 and CDR2: LGHDT and YNNKEL (reference sequence). V gave up 7 bases and J gave up 0 bases, with 17 bases separating them. The CDR3 totals 16 residues. The CDR3 DNA is TGTGCCAGCACCAATTTAGGAGGGTCTAGCACAGATACGCAGTATTTT. The encoded protein is CASTNLGGSSTDTQYF.

The CDR3 DNA reads TGTGCCAGCACCTCCCAGTCGAACACCGGGGAGCTGTTTTTT. Its protein product is CASTSQSNTGELFF. The chain uses TRBV27 and TRBJ2-2, with no clear D. The CDR3 has 14 amino acids. V dropped 7 bases and J dropped 0 bases, with 9 bases sitting between them. Germline CDR1 is MNHEY and CDR2 is SMNVEV (reference sequence).

In its sample, this clone was seen once. The rearrangement links TRBV5-1 to TRBJ2-7; tentatively, D is TRBD2 (5 bases). Germline V CDR1 and CDR2: SGHRS, YFSETQ. V was cut by 1 base and J by 2 bases, with 10 bases left in between. The CDR3 contains 14 residues. The chain's CDR3 is CASSLSIAPYEQYF. The CDR3 coding sequence is TGCGCCAGCAGCTTGAGTATAGCGCCCTACGAGCAGTACTTC.

The rearrangement joins TRBV27 to TRBJ2-1; D gene ambiguous. In germline, CDR1 is MNHEY, CDR2 SMNVEV (reference sequence). The CDR3 is 15 amino acids. Trimming took off 10 bases at V and 0 bases at J, with 16 bases between the two ends. The CDR3 loop is CATCPLLSSYNEQFF. Here the CDR3 DNA reads TGTGCCACCTGCCCCTTATTGAGCTCCTACAATGAGCAGTTCTTC.

The rearrangement uses TRBV6-1 and TRBJ2-5; the D call may be TRBD1 or TRBD2 (5 bases each). The CDR3 is 15 amino acids. Germline CDR1 and CDR2: MNHNS and SASEGT. V gave up 1 base and J gave up 3 bases, with 12 bases separating them. CDR3 nucleotides: TGTGCCAGCAGTGAAGGAGGGACGGGCGAAGAGACCCAGTACTTC. This sequence encodes CASSEGGTGEETQYF.

The genes are TRBV6-2 or TRBV6-3 and TRBJ2-7; 10 positions match TRBD2. Looked up from germline, CDR1 is MNHEY and CDR2 is SVGEGT. This CDR3 is built from 14 residues. The V gene end was trimmed by 6 bases and the J gene end by 6 bases; junction bases not matched to a gene: 8. The CDR3 coding sequence is TGTGCCAGCAGCTTTCTAGCGGGAGCGCGCGAGCAGTACTTC. As protein: CASSFLAGAREQYF.

This clone was recorded once. The chain recombines TRBV18 with TRBJ1-5; 12 bases align to TRBD1. The germline V gene has CDR1 KGHSH and CDR2 LQKENI. This CDR3 spans 16 amino acids. Unmatched junction bases numbered 7, after V lost 3 bases and J lost 7 bases. The CDR3 here is CASSPSGQGAWQPQHF. CDR3 bases: TGTGCCAGCTCACCCTCGGGACAGGGGGCTTGGCAGCCCCAGCATTTT.

This chain joins TRBV4-2 and TRBJ2-7, with D perhaps TRBD1 (6 bases). V dropped 5 bases and J dropped 3 bases, with 17 bases sitting between them. There are 15 residues in the CDR3. The germline CDR1 and CDR2 sequences are LGHNA and YNFKEQ. CDR3 sequence (DNA): TGTGCCAGCAGCACCAAACAGGGTCATGGCTACGAGCAGTACTTC. It encodes CASSTKQGHGYEQYF.

This clone has just a few counts. The rearrangement links TRBV9 to TRBJ1-2, with 7 bases that match TRBD1. V shed 4 bases, J shed 4 bases, and the junction held 10 bases outside the gene matches. There are 15 residues in the CDR3. Germline loops: CDR1 SGDLS, CDR2 YYNGEE. The CDR3 DNA sequence: TGTGCCAGCAGCAGATGGGGACAGACTATCTATGGCTACACCTTC. It encodes CASSRWGQTIYGYTF.

The genes are TRBV29-1 and TRBJ2-7; TRBD1 matches at 9 bases. Germline trimming cut 3 bases from V and 2 bases from J; bases unmatched to any gene: 5. Germline V gives CDR1 SQVTM, CDR2 ANQGSEA. This CDR3 has 14 amino acids. As DNA, the CDR3 is TGCAGCGTTGAGCCGGGACAGGGACCCTACGAGCAGTACTTC. Residues: CSVEPGQGPYEQYF.

The chain couples TRBV7-8 to TRBJ2-1, with unresolved D. CDR1 is SGHVS, CDR2 FQNEAQ, per germline. The length of the CDR3 is 15 residues. Deletions cut 1 base from V and 6 bases from J, with 13 bases between. CDR3 DNA: TGTGCCAGCAGCTTAGTAGGTAATGGACCCAATGAGCAGTTCTTC. Encoded protein: CASSLVGNGPNEQFF.

The rearrangement uses TRBV10-1 and TRBJ2-1; 8 nucleotides line up with TRBD2. The CDR3 runs to 14 residues. Germline-derived CDR1 and CDR2 are WNHNN and SYGVQD (reference sequence). The J segment lost 5 bases and the V segment lost 10 bases, leaving 10 bases of the junction unmatched. As DNA, the CDR3 is TGCGCCACCTCCGCGGTAGCGGGGCACAATGAGCAGTTCTTC. Amino acid sequence: CATSAVAGHNEQFF.

This clone appeared a few times. The CDR3 region has the DNA TGCAGCGCTGTAACTAGCGGATACAATGAGCAGTTCTTC. Its translation: CSAVTSGYNEQFF. V usage is TRBV29-1 and J usage is TRBJ2-1, with 8 bases fitting TRBD2. Germline V CDR1 and CDR2: SQVTM, ANQGSEA. The CDR3 is 13 amino acids. V trimming: 7 bases; J trimming: 4 bases; junction bases outside the gene matches: 6.